A selection of T cell receptor beta chains follows, all from one sample in a study of T cells in Graves' hyperthyroidism and ophthalmopathy. TCRdb re-called the multiplex PCR reads through MiXCR, storing one row per CDR3 protein. This sample has 700,000 or so distinct CDR3 sequences, with around 15% found just once. Sequenced input: blood. These receptors all stem from a man aged 18 to 30 with Graves' hyperthyroidism. Each CDR3 is given with its conserved first and last residue. A D gene is named only where the DNA matches it firmly. Size is stated for part of the rows, as once, few or many counts, or as a class when the clone is expanded.

j_call clone_size v_call d_call cdr3_nt cdr3_aa
TRBJ1-2 few TRBV12-3/TRBV12-4 NA TGTGCCACCTCTGAGGTTCGAGGCTATGGCTACACCTTC CATSEVRGYGYTF
TRBJ2-1 few TRBV4-1 NA TGCGCCAGCAGCGACCGACGCGGTGAGCAGTTCTTC CASSDRRGEQFF
TRBJ2-7 many TRBV27 NA TGTGCCAGCAGTGGCTTGGGACTTTCCTACGAGCAGTACTTC CASSGLGLSYEQYF
TRBJ1-2 few TRBV6-1 NA TGTGCCAGCAGCCTAATACCGGGCTATGGCTACACCTTC CASSLIPGYGYTF
TRBJ2-6 NA TRBV9 NA TGTGCCAGCAGCGTAGGGCAGGCGGCCAACGTCCTGACTTTC CASSVGQAANVLTF
TRBJ2-3 NA TRBV12-5 TRBD2 TGTGCTAGTGCGGGAACCAGCGGGAGGACCGGAGATACGCAGTATTTT CASAGTSGRTGDTQYF
TRBJ1-4 NA TRBV11-3 NA TGTGCCAGCAGCCGCGGGAGAAATGAAAAACTGTTTTTT CASSRGRNEKLFF
TRBJ1-5 NA TRBV6-1 NA TGTGCCAGCAGCGACCGGGACACCCGCTCGCAGCCCCAGCATTTT CASSDRDTRSQPQHF
TRBJ2-2 few TRBV7-2 NA TGTGCCAGCACTTCTAGACTCGGGCAGGTCACCGGGGAGCTGTTTTTT CASTSRLGQVTGELFF
TRBJ2-3 many TRBV12-3/TRBV12-4 NA TGTGCCAGCAGTTTTCGGTCCGCGGAGACGCAGTATTTT CASSFRSAETQYF
TRBJ2-1 few TRBV4-2 TRBD2 TGTGCCAGCAGCCAAGAGGCTCTAGGCGGGACGGGAGGTTCCTACAATGAGCAGTTCTTC CASSQEALGGTGGSYNEQFF
TRBJ1-2 NA TRBV12-5 NA TGTGCTAGTGGTTTGGCAGAGCACTATGGCTACACCTTC CASGLAEHYGYTF
TRBJ1-1 few TRBV20-1 NA TGCAGTGCTAGGTCACAAGGGATTCACACTGAAGCTTTCTTT CSARSQGIHTEAFF
TRBJ2-5 NA TRBV25-1 NA TGTGCCAGCACCGAAGGGGGATGGGACACCTACTTC CASTEGGWDTYF
TRBJ1-5 many TRBV24-1 TRBD1 TGTGCCACCAGTGATCATCCGGGACAGGGTGGCAATCAGCCCCAGCATTTT CATSDHPGQGGNQPQHF
TRBJ2-1 many TRBV2 TRBD2 TGTGCCAGCACCGAGGCTCTAGCGGTTTACAATGAGCAGTTCTTC CASTEALAVYNEQFF
TRBJ1-4 many TRBV2 TRBD1 TGTGCCAGCAATAACCGGGACAGGGATGAAAAACTGTTTTTT CASNNRDRDEKLFF
TRBJ2-7 few TRBV20-1 NA TGCAGTGCTCTCAGGGTTAGGGGAGCCTACGAGCAGTACTTC CSALRVRGAYEQYF
TRBJ2-1 few TRBV20-1 TRBD2 TGCAGTGCTAGAGTGCGGGCTAGCGGGAGCCCATGGGAGCAGTTCTTC CSARVRASGSPWEQFF
TRBJ2-1 many TRBV11-2 TRBD2 TGTGCCAGCAGCCTCAGCGTTAGCGGGAACCCCAACAATGAGCAGTTCTTC CASSLSVSGNPNNEQFF
TRBJ2-5 few TRBV6-1 TRBD2 TGTGCCAGCAGTGAAGTAGCGGGGGGAGAGACCCAGTACTTC CASSEVAGGETQYF
TRBJ2-7 few TRBV29-1 NA TGCAGCGTCCCGGGGCTCTACGAGCAGTACTTC CSVPGLYEQYF
TRBJ2-7 NA TRBV11-2 NA TGTGCCAGCAGCTTTTACGCGACCTCTTCCAGGGAGCAGTACTTC CASSFYATSSREQYF
TRBJ2-7 many TRBV27 TRBD2 TGTGCCAGCAGTTTATGGGCTAGCGGTTCCTACGAGCAGTACTTC CASSLWASGSYEQYF
TRBJ2-7 many TRBV28 NA TGTGCCAGCATGCAATGGGTTTCCTACGAGCAGTACTTC CASMQWVSYEQYF
TRBJ2-2 few TRBV7-9 TRBD1 TGTGCCAGCAGCTTACCGCAGGGGGAGCACGGGGAGCTGTTTTTT CASSLPQGEHGELFF
TRBJ2-2 NA TRBV4-1 NA TGCGCCAGCAGCCGGGAAACGACAGGCAACACCGGGGAGCTGTTTTTT CASSRETTGNTGELFF
TRBJ1-1 NA TRBV28 TRBD1 TGTGCCAGCAGGACCGGGACAGGGGACATTGAAGCTTTCTTT CASRTGTGDIEAFF
TRBJ2-1 NA TRBV5-6 NA TGTGCCAGCAGCTCCGTAGCCGGCTCCTACAATGAGCAGTTCTTC CASSSVAGSYNEQFF
TRBJ2-5 NA TRBV30 TRBD2 TGTGCCTGGAGTGTACTAGCGGGGGGGGTAGAGACCCAGTACTTC CAWSVLAGGVETQYF
TRBJ2-1 once TRBV28 TRBD2 TGTGCCAGCAGTTTGCTAGCGGGAGCCCCCATCTACAATGAGCAGTTCTTC CASSLLAGAPIYNEQFF
TRBJ2-7 many TRBV20-1 NA TGCAGTGCCCGGGGCAGGGGATCCGACGAGCAGTACTTC CSARGRGSDEQYF
TRBJ1-5 NA TRBV10-3 NA TGTGCCATCAGTGGGCAGGGTTCTAGCAATCAGCCCCAGCATTTT CAISGQGSSNQPQHF
TRBJ1-1 few TRBV20-1 TRBD1 TGCAGTGCTAGAGAATGGGGGACAGTACTCAACACTGAAGCTTTCTTT CSAREWGTVLNTEAFF
TRBJ2-5 many TRBV12-3/TRBV12-4 NA TGTGCCAGCAGTCCACGCGAGGTAGAGGGGGAGACCCAGTACTTC CASSPREVEGETQYF
TRBJ2-3 NA TRBV20-1 NA TGCAGTGCTAGTCGAGGGGCGGGCACAGATACGCAGTATTTT CSASRGAGTDTQYF
TRBJ2-6 few TRBV2 NA TGTGCCAGCAGTGAGGGCAGGGCCCGGTCTGGGGCCAACGTCCTGACTTTC CASSEGRARSGANVLTF
TRBJ2-7 many TRBV12-3/TRBV12-4 TRBD2 TGTGCCAGCAGCTTGGAGCGGGAGTGGCAGCAGTACTTC CASSLEREWQQYF
TRBJ2-1 many TRBV12-3/TRBV12-4 TRBD2 TGTGCCAGCACGGTCGAGGGGAGACTAGCGGGAGTCAATGAGCAGTTCTTC CASTVEGRLAGVNEQFF